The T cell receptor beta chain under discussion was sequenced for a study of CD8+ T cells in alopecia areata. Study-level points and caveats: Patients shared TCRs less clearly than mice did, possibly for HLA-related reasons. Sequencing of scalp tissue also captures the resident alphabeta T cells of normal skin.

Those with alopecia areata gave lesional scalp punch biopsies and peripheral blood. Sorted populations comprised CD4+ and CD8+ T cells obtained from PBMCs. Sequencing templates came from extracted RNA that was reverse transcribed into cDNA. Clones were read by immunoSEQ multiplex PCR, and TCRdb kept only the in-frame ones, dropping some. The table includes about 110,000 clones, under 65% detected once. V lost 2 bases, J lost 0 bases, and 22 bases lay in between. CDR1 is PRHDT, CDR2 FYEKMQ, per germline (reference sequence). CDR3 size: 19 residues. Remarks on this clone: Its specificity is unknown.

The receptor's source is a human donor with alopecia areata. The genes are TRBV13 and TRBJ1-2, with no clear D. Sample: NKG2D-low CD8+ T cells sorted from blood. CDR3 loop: CASSLRWLSSYFSNYGYTF. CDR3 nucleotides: TGTGCCAGCAGCTTAAGATGGCTTTCGTCCTACTTTTCTAACTATGGCTACACCTTC.